A single TCR beta chain is shown here with its context. Germline CDR1 and CDR2: SGHRS and YFSETQ. V lost 3 bases to trimming and J lost 6 bases; unmatched junction nucleotides: 4. The length of the CDR3 is 15 residues. The data were obtained in a study of cytomegalovirus exposure and HLA in healthy donors. Use of 60 Vbeta and 13 Jbeta primers characterized the PCR. Generated by immunoSEQ multiplex PCR, the TCRdb table keeps only in-frame clones and is missing some. The sample lists 150,000 to 200,000 clones; around 84% were seen once. This rearrangement joins TRBV5-1 to TRBJ2-2; 11 nucleotides match TRBD1. This clonotype was obtained from a man between 18 and 35 years old in good health and CMV-seropositive. Sequenced: PBMCs. The CDR3 protein is CASSSGTGGSGELFF. CDR3 nucleotide sequence: TGCGCCAGCAGCTCCGGGACAGGGGGTTCCGGGGAGCTGTTTTTT.